This T cell receptor (beta chain) comes out of a study of shared clonotypes between healthy human individuals. V shed 4 bases and J 5 bases; nucleotides not matched to a gene: 4. Germline lookup yields CDR1 PRHDT and CDR2 FYEKMQ (reference sequence). The CDR3 extends over 15 amino acids. Libraries were prepared by immunoSEQ multiplex PCR; TCRdb keeps only in-frame clonotypes and omits some of them. The table includes about 2.1 million clones, 80% to 95% detected once. Terminally differentiated effector memory CD45RA+ cells were left out of the naive CD8 fraction, which was CD45RO-negative and positively selected for CCR7.

Sample: naive CD8+ T cells from PBMCs. V and J are TRBV13 and TRBJ1-4; 10 nucleotides match TRBD1. This receptor was identified in a young man in good health. Some clones in this sample may be carry-over from other donors' samples. CDR3 protein: CASSSRDRGNEKLFF. The DNA for the CDR3 is TGTGCCAGCAGCTCCCGGGACAGGGGAAATGAAAAACTGTTTTTT.